These 24 T cell receptor beta chains were all obtained from the same sample, sequenced in a study of neurological immune-mediated disorders. Using its own MiXCR run on the 5' RACE reads, TCRdb lists one record per CDR3 protein. Of 25,000 to 30,000 distinct CDR3 sequences in the sample, approximately 6.6% are singletons; the top ten hold about 8.3%. Specimen: PBMCs. These receptor sequences come from a woman aged 45-65 years in good health.

The table lists this clonotype with many counts. The genes are TRBV6-2 or TRBV6-3 and TRBJ2-1; D is perhaps TRBD2 (6 bases). The CDR3 covers 13 residues. V lost 3 bases, J lost 6 bases, and 9 bases lay in between. Per the germline V gene, CDR1 is MNHEY and CDR2 is SVGEGT. The CDR3: CASSYLTSNEQFF. DNA of the CDR3: TGTGCCAGCAGTTATTTGACTAGCAATGAGCAGTTCTTC.

This clonotype occurred many times. V gene TRBV7-3 combines with J gene TRBJ1-1; a possible D gene is TRBD1 (5 bases). With 5 bases removed from V and 6 bases from J, the gap between germline ends came to 13 bases. CDR1 and CDR2 from the germline V gene are SGHTA and FQGTGA. The length of the CDR3 is 13 residues. The CDR3 is CASSKRGVAEAFF. CDR3 coding DNA: TGTGCCAGCAGCAAAAGGGGAGTGGCTGAAGCTTTCTTT.

This clonotype occurred many times. The J gene is TRBJ2-1, the V gene TRBV5-1, with 8 bases fitting TRBD1. Germline V gene data show CDR1 as SGHRS and CDR2 as YFSETQ. This CDR3 has 14 amino acids. The junction had 5 bases not matched to a gene; V was cut back by 5 bases and J by 4 bases. CDR3 nucleotides: TGCGCCAGCAGGGGGACAGGTCTTTACAATGAGCAGTTCTTC. Translation: CASRGTGLYNEQFF.

This clonotype was recorded at least ten times. CDR3 nucleotides: TGCAGTGCTAGCGGGACAGGGCCCTACAATGAGCAGTTCTTC. Translated: CSASGTGPYNEQFF. The J gene is TRBJ2-1, the V gene TRBV20-1, with TRBD1 matching over 9 bases. CDR3 length: 14 residues. Losses at the gene ends were 3 bases for V and 2 bases for J; bases not matched to a gene: 2. Germline V gives CDR1 DFQATT, CDR2 SNEGSKA (reference sequence).

This clonotype was counted many times. This chain joins TRBV5-1 and TRBJ2-1; 8 bases map to TRBD2. From germline, CDR1 is SGHRS and CDR2 YFSETQ. This CDR3 is built from 15 residues. The V and J ends lost 2 bases and 5 bases, in that order; junction bases with no gene match: 6. CDR3 region: CASSFISGMNNEQFF. The DNA for the CDR3 is TGCGCCAGCAGCTTTATTAGCGGGATGAACAATGAGCAGTTCTTC.

This clonotype appeared many times. The chain joins TRBV28 to TRBJ2-7; no firm D call. This CDR3 comprises 14 residues. Trimming took off 1 base at V and 5 bases at J, with 12 bases between the two ends. Germline CDR1 MDHEN, CDR2 SYDVKM. In DNA, the CDR3 is TGTGCCAGCAGTTTATTTGCTAGAGCTAACGAGCAGTACTTC. As protein: CASSLFARANEQYF. The full variable domain, with the rest looked up from reference TRBV28 and TRBJ2-7, is DVKVTQSSRYLVKRTGEKVFLECVQDMDHENMFWYRQDPGLGLRLIYFSYDVKMKEKGDIPEGYSVSREKKERFSLILESASTNQTSMYLCASSLFARANEQYFGPGTRLTVT.

CDR3 bases: TGTGCCAGCAGCTATATGGACGTCGACGAGCAGTACTTC. This gives the protein CASSYMDVDEQYF. The genes are TRBV7-2 and TRBJ2-7, with no clear D. From germline, CDR1 is SGHTA and CDR2 FQGNSA. CDR3 size: 13 residues. V was pared by 4 bases and J by 5 bases, with 12 bases between.

This clonotype came up once. The chain employs TRBV20-1 and TRBJ1-5; D possibly corresponds to TRBD1 (5 bases). There are 14 residues in the CDR3. The germline CDR1 and CDR2 sequences are DFQATT and SNEGSKA (reference sequence). The ends were cut back, 5 bases at V and 7 bases at J, with 18 bases in the middle. CDR3 bases: TGCAGTGCTTTTGGGACTCCGGGCGGGCAGCCCCAGCATTTT. Its translation: CSAFGTPGGQPQHF.

This clonotype was counted many times. The rearrangement links TRBV18 to TRBJ2-3; D not resolved. V was pared by 0 bases and J by 3 bases, with 4 bases between. CDR1 KGHSH and CDR2 LQKENI come from the germline V gene. This CDR3 is built from 13 residues. The CDR3 loop reads CASSPPSTDTQYF. CDR3 DNA sequence: TGTGCCAGCTCACCACCCAGTACAGATACGCAGTATTTT.

This clonotype was seen at least ten times. V is TRBV20-1 and J is TRBJ2-1, with 7 positions matching TRBD2. The CDR3 contains 15 residues. From germline, CDR1 is DFQATT and CDR2 SNEGSKA (reference sequence). V lost 6 bases to trimming and J lost 5 bases; unmatched junction nucleotides: 13. For the CDR3, the DNA is TGCAGTGCCGACAAGGCGGGAGAGATGGACAATGAGCAGTTCTTC. It codes for CSADKAGEMDNEQFF.

This clonotype has ten or more counts. The chain employs TRBV20-1 and TRBJ2-3, with 7 positions matching TRBD1. This CDR3 is built from 16 residues. Trimming at V came to 5 bases and at J to 3 bases, leaving 14 bases not matched to a gene. The V gene's germline CDR1 is DFQATT and CDR2 SNEGSKA (reference sequence). The CDR3 DNA sequence: TGCAGTGCTGAACAGGGGTTGTGGCCAGAAACAGATACGCAGTATTTT. Translating it yields CSAEQGLWPETDTQYF.

This clonotype has a count of ten or more. This rearrangement joins TRBV3-1 to TRBJ1-4, with D hard to call. The germline V and J ends were trimmed by 1 base and 8 bases, with 5 bases remaining between them. This CDR3 has 12 amino acids. The germline CDR1 and CDR2 sequences are LGHDT and YNNKEL (reference sequence). CDR3 DNA sequence: TGTGCCAGCAGCCAAGGCTACGAAAAACTGTTTTTT. It translates to CASSQGYEKLFF.

This clonotype occurred many times. The V call is TRBV29-1, the J call TRBJ2-7; D call uncertain. The CDR3 consists of 13 residues. V dropped 1 base and J dropped 2 bases, with 9 bases sitting between them. Germline V gene lookup returns CDR1 SQVTM and CDR2 ANQGSEA. This chain's CDR3 is CSVEVDGTYEQYF. CDR3 bases: TGCAGCGTTGAAGTGGACGGTACCTACGAGCAGTACTTC.

The chain couples TRBV5-1 to TRBJ1-4; possibly TRBD1 for D (5 bases). The CDR3 extends over 16 amino acids. Germline V gene sequence: CDR1 SGHRS, CDR2 YFSETQ. The V gene lost 4 bases and the J gene lost 0 bases, with 13 bases spanning the gap. The CDR3 spells CASSPTAAATNEKLFF. The CDR3 DNA follows: TGCGCCAGCAGCCCGACAGCAGCGGCAACTAATGAAAAACTGTTTTTT.

The sample holds many counts of this clonotype. This chain uses TRBV12-3 or TRBV12-4 with TRBJ1-5; D gene ambiguous. Deletions cut 8 bases from V and 0 bases from J, with 8 bases between. CDR3 size: 13 residues. The CDR3 DNA sequence: TGTGCCAGCCGCGGGAATAGCAATCAGCCCCAGCATTTT. Residues: CASRGNSNQPQHF.

At least ten counts were recorded for this clonotype. V is TRBV20-1 and J is TRBJ2-3; D is uncertain. The CDR3 is 14 residues long. Trimming pared 0 bases from V and 1 base from J, leaving 8 bases between. Germline CDR1 and CDR2: DFQATT and SNEGSKA (reference sequence). In DNA, the CDR3 is TGCAGTGCTAGAGATCGCCAGGGCACAGATACGCAGTATTTT. This sequence encodes CSARDRQGTDTQYF.

This clonotype was recorded at least ten times. J is TRBJ2-5 and V is TRBV29-1, with D perhaps being TRBD1 or TRBD2 (6 bases each). Per germline, CDR1 SQVTM and CDR2 ANQGSEA. Trimming stripped 3 bases from V and 5 bases from J, with 13 bases between. The CDR3 runs to 13 residues. CDR3 region: CSVDSGAWETQYF. Written as DNA, the CDR3 is TGCAGCGTTGATTCGGGGGCTTGGGAGACCCAGTACTTC. Variable domain in full (rest from reference TRBV29-1 and TRBJ2-5): SAVISQKPSRDICQRGTSLTIQCQVDSQVTMMFWYRQQPGQSLTLIATANQGSEATYESGFVIDKFPISRPNLTFSTLTVSNMSPEDSSIYLCSVDSGAWETQYFGPGTRLLVL.

This clonotype was seen repeatedly, ten times or more. The chain carries TRBV6-1 and TRBJ1-5; 7 positions agree with TRBD1. Germline CDR1 reads MNHNS; CDR2 reads SASEGT. This CDR3 contains 17 residues. V gave up 7 bases and J gave up 6 bases; unmatched junction bases: 18. CDR3 region: CASNTVDREESGQPQHF. CDR3 sequence (DNA): TGTGCCAGCAACACCGTCGACAGGGAGGAAAGTGGTCAGCCCCAGCATTTT.

This clonotype has at least ten counts. V and J are TRBV20-1 and TRBJ2-7; 11 positions agree with TRBD2. V was clipped by 6 bases and J by 7 bases; unmatched bases: 14. The CDR3 is 15 amino acids. Germline CDR1 DFQATT, CDR2 SNEGSKA (reference sequence). The DNA of the CDR3 is TGCAGTGCAACCCTCCAACTAGCGGGAGAGGGGGAGCAGTACTTC. Its protein product is CSATLQLAGEGEQYF.

This chain links TRBV20-1 with TRBJ2-3; D ambiguous. The CDR3 sequence is 13 residues long. In germline, CDR1 is DFQATT, CDR2 SNEGSKA (reference sequence). V lost 0 bases, J lost 7 bases, and 11 bases lay in between. The CDR3 bases are TGCAGTGCTAGAGATCACACTATGCATACGCAGTATTTT. Its protein is CSARDHTMHTQYF.

By share of the sample, this clonotype is medium-sized. This rearrangement joins TRBV20-1 to TRBJ1-2; 9 nucleotides align to TRBD1. This CDR3 has 17 residues. Looked up from germline, CDR1 is DFQATT and CDR2 is SNEGSKA (reference sequence). J was trimmed by 4 bases and V by 5 bases; bases with no gene match: 17. The DNA for the CDR3 is TGCAGTGCTTCCCCCGGGACAGGGCAGATCTCAGGCTATGGCTACACCTTC. This gives the protein CSASPGTGQISGYGYTF.

This clonotype showed up many times. This rearrangement joins TRBV28 to TRBJ1-2; 8 bases are a match to TRBD1. CDR1 and CDR2 from the germline V gene are MDHEN and SYDVKM. The CDR3 runs to 15 residues. Trimming removed 6 bases from V and 4 bases from J; junction bases left unmatched: 10. The CDR3 loop is CASRPPTGGRYGYTF. The CDR3 coding sequence is TGTGCCAGCAGACCTCCAACAGGGGGTCGCTATGGCTACACCTTC.

This clonotype has ten or more counts. CDR3 nucleotides: TGTGCCAGCGGACAGGCCGTTAATGAAAAACTGTTTTTT. It is translated as CASGQAVNEKLFF. This chain joins TRBV2 and TRBJ1-4; 7 bases align to TRBD1. V was pared by 8 bases and J by 4 bases, with 4 bases of the junction left unmatched. Germline assignment: CDR1 SNHLY and CDR2 FYNNEI. The CDR3 is 13 amino acids.

This clonotype was counted many times. The chain recombines TRBV20-1 with TRBJ1-2, with 9 nucleotides matching TRBD1. Germline trimming cut 6 bases from V and 0 bases from J; bases unmatched to any gene: 17. This CDR3 region has 18 residues. CDR1 DFQATT and CDR2 SNEGSKA come from the germline V gene (reference sequence). The DNA of the CDR3 is TGCAGTGCAGCGGTTGGTGGGGGACAGGGAGGGGCTAACTATGGCTACACCTTC. This encodes CSAAVGGGQGGANYGYTF.